These 32 T cell receptor beta chains were sequenced from one sample in a study of blood T cell repertoires in COVID-19. Assay: immunoSEQ multiplex PCR; the TCRdb copy retains only in-frame clones and omits some. The sample includes around 230,000 clones, 87% seen only once; the top ten take around 10%. Specimen: PBMCs or T cells enriched from blood (not recorded which). These TCRs come from a man aged 18 to 30 with acute COVID-19.

The chain couples TRBV27 to TRBJ2-2; possible D gene TRBD1, 5 bases. The CDR3 is 16 amino acids. From germline, CDR1 is MNHEY and CDR2 SMNVEV (reference sequence). The V and J ends lost 2 bases and 0 bases respectively, with 10 bases between them. For the CDR3, the DNA is TGTGCCAGCAGTTTAGGCTGGACATCGAACACCGGGGAGCTGTTTTTT. It encodes CASSLGWTSNTGELFF.

The rearrangement links TRBV7-9 to TRBJ2-7; TRBD1 matches 8 bases. The CDR3 runs 19 residues. V gave up 5 bases and J gave up 2 bases; unmatched junction bases: 20. Germline CDR1 is SEHNR and CDR2 is FQNEAQ (reference sequence). CDR3 region: CASSPQDRARNYITYEQYF. The CDR3 nucleotides read TGTGCCAGCAGCCCCCAGGACAGGGCCCGAAACTACATCACCTACGAGCAGTACTTC.

A single count supports this clone. The V and J genes are TRBV19 and TRBJ1-5; D is possibly TRBD1 (5 bases). The ends were cut back, 2 bases at V and 1 base at J, with 18 bases in the middle. The germline gives CDR1 LNHDA, CDR2 SQIVND (reference sequence). CDR3 size: 18 residues. Here the CDR3 DNA reads TGTGCCAGTAGTATACTCGGGGGGGTCTTTGAAAGCAATCAGCCCCAGCATTTT. The encoded protein is CASSILGGVFESNQPQHF.

V and J are TRBV4-1 and TRBJ2-1; 8 bases are a match to TRBD2. V lost 1 base, J lost 1 base, and 3 bases stayed unmatched. Germline values: CDR1 MGHRA, CDR2 YSYEKL. The length of the CDR3 is 16 residues. The CDR3 nucleotides read TGCGCCAGCAGCCAAGTGGTAGCGGGGTCCTACAATGAGCAGTTCTTC. This encodes CASSQVVAGSYNEQFF.

The V call is TRBV11-1, the J call TRBJ1-1; maybe TRBD1 (6 bases). Looked up from germline, CDR1 is SGHAT and CDR2 is FQDESV (reference sequence). Trimming took 5 bases from V and 6 from J, leaving 13 bases between them. The CDR3 contains 13 residues. The CDR3: CASSPRTVAEAFF. CDR3 DNA: TGTGCCAGCAGCCCCAGGACAGTCGCTGAAGCTTTCTTT.

The genes are TRBV6-5 and TRBJ1-1; D unclear. V was pared by 7 bases and J by 5 bases, with 8 bases between. The germline V gene has CDR1 MNHEY and CDR2 SVGAGI. The CDR3 runs 11 residues. The CDR3, as DNA: TGTGCCAGCACGAGAGGGACTGAAGCTTTCTTT. It encodes CASTRGTEAFF.

The chain combines TRBV25-1 with TRBJ2-1, with 16 bases identical to TRBD2. CDR3 length: 18 residues. The V segment lost 5 bases and the J segment 6 bases; nucleotides outside the gene matches: 10. The V gene's germline CDR1 is MGHDK and CDR2 SYGVNS. CDR3 region: CASSSTGTSGRAINEQFF. Written as DNA, the CDR3 is TGTGCCAGCAGTTCAACCGGGACTAGCGGGAGGGCCATCAATGAGCAGTTCTTC. Full variable domain (rest looked up from reference TRBV25-1 and TRBJ2-1): EADIYQTPRYLVIGTGKKITLECSQTMGHDKMYWYQQDPGMELHLIHYSYGVNSTEKGDLSSESTVSRIRTEHFPLTLESARPSHTSQYLCASSSTGTSGRAINEQFFGPGTRLTVL.

The gene calls are TRBV7-6 and TRBJ2-7; TRBD2 agrees at 10 bases. The CDR3 totals 14 residues. J lost 3 bases, V lost 5 bases, and 4 bases had no gene match. Germline V lookup: CDR1 SGHVS, CDR2 FNYEAQ. The CDR3 DNA is TGTGCCAGCAGCAGACTAGCGGGCAGCTACGAGCAGTACTTC. Translation gives CASSRLAGSYEQYF.

This sequence joins TRBV18 and TRBJ1-2; tentative D call: TRBD1 (5 bases). The CDR3 runs 16 residues. Trimming took off 2 bases at V and 8 bases at J, with 21 bases between the two ends. CDR1 and CDR2 from the germline V gene are KGHSH and LQKENI. The CDR3 bases are TGTGCCAGCTCACCAGCCACCAGGGTTCTTATCGGGGGCTACACCTTC. It encodes CASSPATRVLIGGYTF.

The chain carries TRBV14 and TRBJ2-1; 8 bases map to TRBD2. This CDR3 region has 15 residues. Germline V gene lookup returns CDR1 SGHDN and CDR2 FVKESK. J gave up 4 bases and V 4 bases, and 6 bases lay outside the gene matches. The CDR3 loop is CASSLWTSQYNEQFF. CDR3 DNA: TGTGCCAGCAGCCTCTGGACTAGCCAGTACAATGAGCAGTTCTTC.

The chain employs TRBV28 and TRBJ2-7, with 8 bases matching TRBD2. This CDR3 has 15 amino acids. Unmatched junction bases numbered 9, after V lost 5 bases and J lost 3 bases. Germline-derived CDR1 and CDR2 are MDHEN and SYDVKM. In nucleotides, the CDR3 is TGTGCCAGCAGTCTTCTCAGCGGGAGTGTCTACGAGCAGTACTTC. Encoded protein: CASSLLSGSVYEQYF.

This rearrangement joins TRBV5-4 to TRBJ1-2, with 7 positions matching TRBD1. Germline V gives CDR1 SGHNT, CDR2 YYREEE (reference sequence). The CDR3 runs to 14 residues. V shed 3 bases and J 7 bases; nucleotides not matched to a gene: 9. CDR3 amino acids: CASSSGQYTGGYTF. For the CDR3, the DNA is TGTGCCAGCAGCTCGGGACAGTATACAGGTGGCTACACCTTC.

V is TRBV19 and J is TRBJ2-7, with 9 bases identical to TRBD2. V lost 5 bases to trimming and J lost 3 bases; unmatched junction nucleotides: 11. The CDR3 length is 16 residues. In germline, CDR1 is LNHDA, CDR2 SQIVND (reference sequence). In DNA, the CDR3 is TGTGCCAGTAGTCCCCACCCGACTAGCGGATTCTACGAGCAGTACTTC. Translating it yields CASSPHPTSGFYEQYF.

The chain recombines TRBV18 with TRBJ1-1; 8 nucleotides align to TRBD1. J gave up 5 bases and V 6 bases, and 11 bases lay outside the gene matches. This CDR3 has 15 amino acids. Per germline, CDR1 KGHSH and CDR2 LQKENI. The CDR3 coding sequence is TGTGCCAGCTCGACCGAGGCAGGGGGCAGGACTGAAGCTTTCTTT. The encoded protein is CASSTEAGGRTEAFF.

This clone occurred many times. The chain uses TRBV6-2 or TRBV6-3 and TRBJ1-5, with a tentative D call TRBD1 (5 bases). Germline V gene lookup returns CDR1 MNHEY and CDR2 SVGEGT. The CDR3 is made up of 15 amino acids. Trimming removed 2 bases at V and 7 bases at J, with 15 bases between. CDR3 loop: CASSYAGGAGQPQHF. The CDR3 DNA reads as TGTGCCAGCAGTTACGCCGGGGGAGCGGGACAGCCCCAGCATTTT.

The chain links TRBV4-1 to TRBJ2-5; the match to TRBD2 covers 8 bases. Germline V gene sequence: CDR1 MGHRA, CDR2 YSYEKL. V trimming: 2 bases; J trimming: 4 bases; junction bases outside the gene matches: 3. The CDR3 has 14 residues. For the CDR3, the DNA is TGCGCCAGCAGCCAACCGGGAGGGGTAGAGACCCAGTACTTC. This encodes CASSQPGGVETQYF.

The chain employs TRBV7-8 and TRBJ2-5, with TRBD2 matching 9 bases. This CDR3 spans 15 amino acids. The V gene end was trimmed by 3 bases and the J gene end by 2 bases; junction bases not matched to a gene: 4. The germline V gene encodes CDR1 SGHVS and CDR2 FQNEAQ. The CDR3 DNA is TGTGCCAGCAGCTTTATAGCGGGAGCACAAGAGACCCAGTACTTC. This translates into CASSFIAGAQETQYF.

J is TRBJ1-1 and V is TRBV4-1, with TRBD1 matching over 7 bases. The germline CDR1 and CDR2 sequences are MGHRA and YSYEKL. The CDR3 sequence is 14 residues long. J was trimmed by 7 bases and V by 2 bases; bases with no gene match: 7. The CDR3 nucleotides read TGCGCCAGCAGCCAAAATACAGGGGTTGGTGAAGCTTTCTTT. Translated: CASSQNTGVGEAFF.

In this sample, this clone turned up a few times. CDR3 residues: CATLADSLSGEQYF. CDR3 in DNA: TGTGCCACCCTAGCGGACTCCTTGTCGGGTGAGCAGTACTTC. V usage is TRBV2 and J usage is TRBJ2-7; TRBD2 aligns across 7 bases. J lost 7 bases, V lost 10 bases, and 16 bases had no gene match. This CDR3 is 14 amino acids long. Germline V gives CDR1 SNHLY, CDR2 FYNNEI.

V and J are TRBV9 and TRBJ2-3; tentative D call: TRBD2 (7 bases). The V and J ends lost 4 bases and 0 bases respectively, with 15 bases between them. Germline-derived CDR1 and CDR2 are SGDLS and YYNGEE. The CDR3 consists of 16 residues. This CDR3 reads CASSNSRGASTDTQYF. The CDR3 DNA reads as TGTGCCAGCAGCAACAGTCGGGGGGCTAGCACAGATACGCAGTATTTT. The variable domain in full, completed from reference TRBV9 and TRBJ2-3, reads DSGVTQTPKHLITATGQRVTLRCSPRSGDLSVYWYQQSLDQGLQFLIQYYNGEERAKGNILERFSAQQFPDLHSELNLSSLELGDSALYFCASSNSRGASTDTQYFGPGTRLTVL.

This clone occurred once. This rearrangement joins TRBV7-3 to TRBJ2-1; possibly TRBD2 for D (5 bases). Germline CDR1 and CDR2: SGHTA and FQGTGA. Deletions cut 3 bases from V and 6 bases from J, with 12 bases between. This CDR3 comprises 14 residues. DNA of the CDR3: TGTGCCAGCAGCTTTGGACTTAAGGGCAATGAGCAGTTCTTC. This sequence encodes CASSFGLKGNEQFF.

J is TRBJ2-7 and V is TRBV19; no clear D. The CDR3 spans 11 residues. Germline CDR1 is LNHDA and CDR2 is SQIVND (reference sequence). Trimming pared 10 bases from V and 0 bases from J, leaving 7 bases between. The DNA for the CDR3 is TGTGCCACCAAAGCCTCCTACGAGCAGTACTTC. Protein: CATKASYEQYF.

The chain has TRBV9 and TRBJ2-7; D perhaps matches TRBD2 (6 bases). CDR3 length equals 17 residues. Trimming stripped 4 bases from V and 0 bases from J, with 20 bases between. The germline CDR1 and CDR2 sequences are SGDLS and YYNGEE. The CDR3 is CASSYSREQPNSYEQYF. In nucleotides, the CDR3 is TGTGCCAGCAGCTACAGTCGGGAGCAGCCCAACTCCTACGAGCAGTACTTC.

This clone turned up a few times. V and J are TRBV7-2 and TRBJ1-5, with 8 bases matching TRBD1. Germline CDR1 and CDR2: SGHTA and FQGNSA. V shed 4 bases, J shed 6 bases, and the junction held 2 bases outside the gene matches. This CDR3 is built from 13 residues. CDR3 sequence reads: CASSSQGGQPQHF. CDR3 nucleotides: TGTGCCAGCAGCTCACAGGGGGGTCAGCCCCAGCATTTT.

This clone was counted a single time. This sequence joins TRBV28 and TRBJ2-1, with 9 bases matching TRBD2. With 5 bases clipped from V and 4 bases from J, the junction kept 12 bases outside the gene matches. CDR3 length equals 17 residues. Germline V gene data show CDR1 as MDHEN and CDR2 as SYDVKM. The CDR3 region has the DNA TGTGCCAGCAGTCTCCTATTCCTAGCGGGAACTTACAATGAGCAGTTCTTC. Protein sequence: CASSLLFLAGTYNEQFF. The variable domain in full, completed from reference TRBV28 and TRBJ2-1, reads DVKVTQSSRYLVKRTGEKVFLECVQDMDHENMFWYRQDPGLGLRLIYFSYDVKMKEKGDIPEGYSVSREKKERFSLILESASTNQTSMYLCASSLLFLAGTYNEQFFGPGTRLTVL.

The rearrangement uses TRBV19 and TRBJ2-7, with no clear D. The CDR3 is made up of 14 amino acids. The germline V gene encodes CDR1 LNHDA and CDR2 SQIVND (reference sequence). Between the trimmed V and J ends, which lost 4 bases and 1 base, there was a span of 11 bases. The CDR3, as DNA: TGTGCCAGTAGTAGGGCCCCAGAGTCCTACGAGCAGTACTTC. Protein sequence: CASSRAPESYEQYF. Drawing the rest from reference TRBV19 and TRBJ2-7, the complete variable domain is DGGITQSPKYLFRKEGQNVTLSCEQNLNHDAMYWYRQDPGQGLRLIYYSQIVNDFQKGDIAEGYSVSREKKESFPLTVTSAQKNPTAFYLCASSRAPESYEQYFGPGTRLTVT.

The V and J genes are TRBV5-1 and TRBJ1-4; D might be TRBD1 (6 bases). Germline values: CDR1 SGHRS, CDR2 YFSETQ. The V and J ends lost 4 bases and 4 bases respectively, with 8 bases between them. The CDR3 covers 13 residues. The CDR3 DNA sequence: TGCGCCAGCAGCAAGGACAGTAATGAAAAACTGTTTTTT. Translation gives CASSKDSNEKLFF.

This clone was detected only once. The chain couples TRBV25-1 to TRBJ1-1; 7 bases are shared with TRBD1. V shed 8 bases and J 3 bases; nucleotides not matched to a gene: 18. Germline CDR1 MGHDK, CDR2 SYGVNS. The CDR3 extends over 17 amino acids. CDR3 sequence: CASREGQGVEEYTEAFF. The CDR3 DNA reads as TGTGCCAGCCGGGAGGGGCAGGGGGTTGAGGAGTACACTGAAGCTTTCTTT.

This chain connects TRBV3-1 (or the pseudogene TRBV3-2) to TRBJ2-1, with 9 bases fitting TRBD2. The V segment lost 4 bases and the J segment 3 bases; nucleotides outside the gene matches: 4. In germline, CDR1 is LGHDT, CDR2 YNNKEL (reference sequence). The CDR3 spans 15 residues. The CDR3 DNA is TGTGCCAGCAGCCCCTTTAGCGGGAGCTACAATGAGCAGTTCTTC. As protein: CASSPFSGSYNEQFF.

The chain couples TRBV28 to TRBJ1-1; D perhaps matches TRBD1 (6 bases). V was cut by 6 bases and J by 7 bases, with 12 bases left in between. Per germline, CDR1 MDHEN and CDR2 SYDVKM. CDR3 size: 12 residues. The chain's CDR3 is CASRPRGREAFF. The CDR3 DNA reads as TGTGCCAGCAGGCCCAGGGGTCGTGAAGCTTTCTTT.

The V call is TRBV30, the J call TRBJ2-3, with D maybe TRBD1 (6 bases). The length of the CDR3 is 14 residues. The V gene's germline CDR1 is GTSNPN and CDR2 SVGIG (reference sequence). V was pared by 5 bases and J by 2 bases, with 14 bases between. The CDR3 sequence is CAWSGVSYTDTQYF. The CDR3 coding sequence is TGTGCCTGGTCAGGGGTCAGCTACACAGATACGCAGTATTTT.

The chain links TRBV4-2 to TRBJ1-6, with D maybe TRBD1 (6 bases). Trimming stripped 0 bases from V and 9 bases from J, with 18 bases between. Germline CDR1 and CDR2: LGHNA and YNFKEQ. The CDR3 totals 17 residues. CDR3 residues: CASSQDPPGGRLSPLHF. CDR3 DNA sequence: TGTGCCAGCAGCCAAGATCCCCCCGGGGGGCGCCTTTCACCCCTCCACTTT.